This TCR beta chain was profiled in a study of response to subunit inactivated influenza vaccine. TCRdb analysed the RT-PCR reads with MiXCR anew, one entry per CDR3 protein. The profile shows approximately 700,000 distinct CDR3 sequences, about 15% of them singletons. The CDR3 loop spans 14 amino acids. V lost 7 bases, J lost 0 bases, and 9 bases lay in between. Germline lookup yields CDR1 SEHNR and CDR2 FQNEAQ (reference sequence). This TCR was sampled from a man in his fifties or sixties who received an inactivated influenza vaccine. The sequencing used PBMCs from blood, collected approximately 15 days before vaccination. The rearrangement links TRBV7-9 to TRBJ2-2; tentative D call: TRBD2 (5 bases). The CDR3 bases are TGTGCCAGCAAGAGGGCACCGAACACCGGGGAGCTGTTTTTT. Its translation is CASKRAPNTGELFF. The full variable domain, in which reference TRBV7-9 and TRBJ2-2 provide the parts outside the CDR3, is DTGVSQNPRHKITKRGQNVTFRCDPISEHNRLYWYRQTLGQGPEFLTYFQNEAQLEKSRLLSDRFSAERPKGSFSTLEIQRTEQGDSAMYLCASKRAPNTGELFFGEGSRLTVL.